This T cell receptor beta chain was sequenced in a study of cytomegalovirus exposure and HLA in healthy donors. PCR employed 60 Vbeta and 13 Jbeta primers. TCRdb keeps only in-frame clones here, not all; method: immunoSEQ multiplex PCR. The sample shows more than 50,000 clones, approximately 75% of them seen only once. The V gene end was trimmed by 5 bases and the J gene end by 7 bases; junction bases not matched to a gene: 8. Per germline, CDR1 MDHEN and CDR2 SYDVKM. The CDR3 contains 14 residues. The chain recombines TRBV28 with TRBJ2-1; 7 bases are shared with TRBD2. This clonotype was obtained from a man aged 50-59 years in good health and CMV-seropositive. Sequenced material: PBMCs. This chain's CDR3 is CASSLIWEGNEQFF. For the CDR3, the DNA is TGTGCCAGCAGTCTCATTTGGGAGGGAAATGAGCAGTTCTTC. The full variable domain, its missing parts supplied by reference TRBV28 and TRBJ2-1, is DVKVTQSSRYLVKRTGEKVFLECVQDMDHENMFWYRQDPGLGLRLIYFSYDVKMKEKGDIPEGYSVSREKKERFSLILESASTNQTSMYLCASSLIWEGNEQFFGPGTRLTVL.